This T cell receptor beta chain was sequenced during a study of T cell responses to AZD1222 COVID-19 vaccine. The study, taken as a whole, reports: Unmutated variant regions are reportedly the target of nearly half of TCRs that are spike-specific. Among AZD1222 vaccinees, only six or seven were seropositive at baseline. There were mostly white British donors and more females than males, and clonal diversity was possibly underestimated.

Method: immunoSEQ multiplex PCR; TCRdb's copy keeps in-frame clones and lacks some. The sample records about 160,000 clones, around 92% being singletons. Second doses that came at about 4 or about 12 weeks were put together. The table lists this clone with a few counts. Its antigen is unidentified. The CDR3 has 13 residues. Germline V gene sequence: CDR1 SEHNR, CDR2 FQNEAQ (reference sequence). V lost 2 bases and J 6 bases, leaving 10 bases between the germline ends. Sequencing was performed on peripheral blood, taken 28 days after the second AZD1222 dose. The rearrangement joins TRBV7-9 to TRBJ1-2; D gene ambiguous. The TCR sequence derives from an adult who received the AZD1222 COVID-19 vaccine. The CDR3 coding sequence is TGTGCCAGCAGCTTAACGGGAACGGATGGCTACACCTTC. Its protein product is CASSLTGTDGYTF.